This paragraph reports one T cell receptor (beta chain). Its antigen is unknown. The junction differs from germline at one of its ends, possibly a read error. 13 Jbeta primers and 60 Vbeta primers were used for the PCR. Sequenced by immunoSEQ multiplex PCR; TCRdb stores in-frame clones only, minus some. The data contain about 150,000 clones, 55% to 70% of them singletons. This entry belongs to a study of cytomegalovirus exposure and HLA in healthy donors. Overall study results and limits: Data from an earlier analysis indicated that most TCR beta V segments were productive either about 87% or about 30% of the time. Several of the most significant clusters appeared, in a later analysis, to be linked to common viral pathogens. Further analysis, carried out later, found HLA-associated TCR beta chains more clonally expanded than equally common other chains. After further analysis at a later stage, 16,951 TCR beta sequences were associated with HLA alleles at 0.05 false discovery rate.

The source of this sequence is a woman aged 55-69 years in good health and CMV-seropositive. Sequences were obtained from PBMCs.

CDR3: CASSLSPGGQGLDNF. The CDR3 DNA reads as TGTGCCAGCAGTTTATCACCCGGGGGACAGGGGCTAGACAACTTC. V is TRBV27 and J is TRBJ2-7; TRBD1 matches 10 bases. The CDR3 sequence is 15 residues long. The V gene's germline CDR1 is MNHEY and CDR2 SMNVEV (reference sequence).